This T cell receptor beta chain was captured in a study of metastatic and nonmetastatic thyroid tumors. At the level of the study: Comparison of repertoires was carried out across blood and tumor or nodule tissue from malignant and benign thyroid patients.

The study's findings and limits: Malignant tumors reportedly showed significantly higher TCR beta diversity than benign nodules in both blood and tumor.

V gave up 7 bases and J gave up 2 bases, with 9 bases separating them. Germline values: CDR1 DFQATT, CDR2 SNEGSKA (reference sequence). CDR3 length: 11 amino acids. Under the authors' procedure: What underpinned the distant-metastasis classifier for papillary thyroid cancer was the set of CDR3 differences across clinicopathological groups. TCRdb called clones again from the PCR reads with MiXCR. The V and J calls and clone size come from TCRdb's table, not from the authors' own analysis. The sample lists approximately 42,000 clones, more than 20% occurring once. The sample holds many counts of this clone. Its target is unknown. Before thyroid surgery, none of the patients had received any treatment.

J is TRBJ2-7 and V is TRBV20-1, with D uncertain. Source material: tumor tissue. This TCR came from a female donor with papillary thyroid cancer or a benign thyroid nodule (not recorded which). Some clones in this sample may be carry-over from other donors' samples. CDR3 amino acids: CSEAGTYEQYF. CDR3 nucleotides: TGCAGTGAAGCAGGAACCTACGAGCAGTACTTC.